This entry lists 17 T cell receptor beta chains sequenced from one sample in a study of regulatory T cells in long-lasting Graves disease. The sample's time point: newly diagnosed GD, antithyroid drugs for less than 3 months. RNA isolated from PBMCs was used to make the TCR library. Construction of the TCR beta libraries employed iRepertoire HTBI primers in conjunction with Arm-PCR of CDR3 regions. TCRdb recomputed calls from the multiplex PCR reads with MiXCR, one row per CDR3 protein. The sample lists approximately 400,000 distinct CDR3 sequences, about 10% occurring once. This sample was shared with a second study, whose subject was T cells in Graves' hyperthyroidism and ophthalmopathy.

The specimen was peripheral blood mononuclear cells (PBMCs), collected at new diagnosis, from a patient treated with antithyroid drugs. Receptors originate from a young woman with Graves disease.

In its sample, this clonotype was seen a few times. This chain joins TRBV19 and TRBJ2-3; D gene ambiguous. The germline V gene has CDR1 LNHDA and CDR2 SQIVND (reference sequence). Trimming stripped 6 bases from V and 5 bases from J, with 21 bases between. CDR3 length equals 16 residues. CDR3 in DNA: TGTGCCAGTAGACCTAATGAGGCAGGCCGGCGAGATACGCAGTATTTT. This sequence encodes CASRPNEAGRRDTQYF. Full variable domain (outside the CDR3, taken from reference TRBV19 and TRBJ2-3): DGGITQSPKYLFRKEGQNVTLSCEQNLNHDAMYWYRQDPGQGLRLIYYSQIVNDFQKGDIAEGYSVSREKKESFPLTVTSAQKNPTAFYLCASRPNEAGRRDTQYFGPGTRLTVL.

The sample holds a few counts of this clonotype. The J gene is TRBJ2-1, the V gene TRBV9; 8 bases align to TRBD1. This CDR3 contains 12 residues. Germline trimming cut 3 bases from V and 8 bases from J; bases unmatched to any gene: 1. CDR1 is SGDLS, CDR2 YYNGEE, per germline. The CDR3 DNA is TGTGCCAGCAGCGAACAGGGGGATGAGCAGTTCTTC. It yields the protein CASSEQGDEQFF.

This clonotype was observed many times. V and J are TRBV10-3 and TRBJ2-3; maybe TRBD1 (6 bases). V was cut by 0 bases and J by 5 bases, with 15 bases left in between. Germline CDR1 is ENHRY and CDR2 is SYGVKD. This CDR3 region has 16 residues. The CDR3 DNA sequence: TGTGCCATCAGTGAGTCGGCTTGGACAGAAATAGATACGCAGTATTTT. Translating gives CAISESAWTEIDTQYF.

This clonotype was seen only a few times. The V and J genes are TRBV6-1 and TRBJ2-2; D may correspond to TRBD1 or TRBD2 (5 bases each). The CDR3 has 14 residues. V was clipped by 6 bases and J by 7 bases, with 15 bases between them. CDR1 MNHNS and CDR2 SASEGT come from the germline V gene. The CDR3 coding sequence is TGTGCCAGCAGCGTAGCCGGGACGCTCGGGGAGCTGTTTTTT. Protein product: CASSVAGTLGELFF.

The rearrangement joins TRBV10-3 to TRBJ2-1; 9 nucleotides match TRBD2. V shed 7 bases, J shed 11 bases, and the junction held 9 bases outside the gene matches. The CDR3 consists of 13 residues. Germline V CDR1 and CDR2: ENHRY, SYGVKD. CDR3 nucleotide sequence: TGTGCCATCACTGGGACTAGCAGTAATAAGCAGTTCTTC. Translated: CAITGTSSNKQFF.

There are many counts of this clonotype. The chain couples TRBV12-3 or TRBV12-4 to TRBJ1-5; 10 nucleotides align to TRBD1. This CDR3 comprises 17 residues. Losses at the gene ends were 5 bases for V and 4 bases for J; bases not matched to a gene: 11. This CDR3 is CASSGGQGFSPNQPQHF. The CDR3 region has the DNA TGTGCCAGCAGTGGGGGACAGGGGTTCTCCCCTAATCAGCCCCAGCATTTT.

This chain links TRBV7-8 with TRBJ2-1, with a tentative D call TRBD2 (5 bases). Trimming removed 4 bases from V and 10 bases from J, with 11 bases in between. CDR1 is SGHVS, CDR2 FQNEAQ, per germline. The CDR3 has 12 amino acids. As DNA, the CDR3 is TGTGCCAGCAGCTGGGGAGAGGGCGAGCAGTTCTTC. Its translation is CASSWGEGEQFF.

The rearrangement joins TRBV3-1 to TRBJ2-3; TRBD1 matches at 7 bases. Germline V gene data show CDR1 as LGHDT and CDR2 as YNNKEL (reference sequence). Losses at the gene ends were 1 base for V and 3 bases for J; bases not matched to a gene: 4. The CDR3 runs to 15 residues. CDR3 sequence reads: CASSQGDSRTDTQYF. The CDR3 coding sequence is TGTGCCAGCAGCCAAGGGGACAGTAGGACAGATACGCAGTATTTT.

This clonotype was counted at least ten times. The CDR3 sequence: CATSPSGEYTDTQYF. The CDR3 DNA reads as TGTGCCACCAGTCCTAGCGGCGAATACACAGATACGCAGTATTTT. This sequence joins TRBV24-1 and TRBJ2-3, with 7 bases lining up with TRBD2. This CDR3 contains 15 residues. CDR1 KGHDR and CDR2 SFDVKD come from the germline V gene. V trimming: 6 bases; J trimming: 2 bases; junction bases outside the gene matches: 7.

This clonotype has ten or more counts. The chain recombines TRBV28 with TRBJ1-3; D remains ambiguous. V lost 7 bases and J 0 bases, leaving 28 bases between the germline ends. Germline V gene sequence: CDR1 MDHEN, CDR2 SYDVKM. The CDR3 runs 20 residues. Written as DNA, the CDR3 is TGTGCCAGCACCTCTCCCCAACTCGGACGGTCGAGGAACTCTGGAAACACCATATATTTT. It is translated as CASTSPQLGRSRNSGNTIYF.

This clonotype was picked up many times. The CDR3 loop is CASVRTGLYNEQFF. CDR3 in DNA: TGTGCCAGCGTAAGGACAGGGCTCTATAATGAGCAGTTCTTC. The rearrangement links TRBV2 to TRBJ2-1; 8 positions match TRBD1. The V segment lost 8 bases and the J segment 7 bases; nucleotides outside the gene matches: 10. The germline CDR1 and CDR2 sequences are SNHLY and FYNNEI. CDR3 length equals 14 residues.

This clonotype was found many times. This rearrangement joins TRBV20-1 to TRBJ1-1; TRBD1 might be the D (5 bases). The CDR3 is 14 residues long. Germline assignment: CDR1 DFQATT and CDR2 SNEGSKA (reference sequence). V was cut by 5 bases and J by 4 bases, with 17 bases left in between. The CDR3 coding sequence is TGCAGTGCTTTGGACAATCGAGGGAGCACTGAAGCTTTCTTT. Protein product: CSALDNRGSTEAFF.

This clonotype was counted many times. The chain carries TRBV18 and TRBJ1-2, with 9 bases lining up with TRBD1. The germline gives CDR1 KGHSH, CDR2 LQKENI. The CDR3 contains 14 residues. After removal of 4 bases from V and 1 base from J, the junction contained 1 base not matched to a gene. The CDR3 bases are TGTGCCAGCTCACGACAGGGGGATAACTATGGCTACACCTTC. Its protein is CASSRQGDNYGYTF.

This clonotype was found many times. The rearrangement uses TRBV18 and TRBJ1-1; D remains unclear. Looked up from germline, CDR1 is KGHSH and CDR2 is LQKENI. V lost 8 bases, J lost 1 base, and 11 bases lay in between. This CDR3 is built from 13 residues. CDR3 amino acids: CASSPLWNTEAFF. CDR3 bases: TGTGCCAGCAGTCCCCTATGGAACACTGAAGCTTTCTTT.

This clonotype has more than one count but fewer than ten. The chain couples TRBV20-1 to TRBJ2-1; tentative D call: TRBD2 (7 bases). V shed 5 bases and J shed 2 bases, with 13 bases lying between them. This CDR3 has 14 residues. CDR1 is DFQATT and CDR2 is SNEGSKA in the germline V gene (reference sequence). Written as DNA, the CDR3 is TGCAGTGCTGGGAGGGGGAGGGCCTACAATGAGCAGTTCTTC. Translated: CSAGRGRAYNEQFF.

This clonotype was detected ten times or more. V and J are TRBV28 and TRBJ1-1; 9 nucleotides align to TRBD1. V gave up 4 bases and J gave up 1 base; unmatched junction bases: 1. In germline, CDR1 is MDHEN, CDR2 SYDVKM. The CDR3 consists of 14 residues. The CDR3 here is CASSWDRANTEAFF. DNA for the CDR3: TGTGCCAGCAGTTGGGACAGGGCGAACACTGAAGCTTTCTTT.

This clonotype was counted at least ten times. The chain recombines TRBV28 with TRBJ2-3, with TRBD2 matching 12 bases. The germline CDR1 and CDR2 sequences are MDHEN and SYDVKM. V shed 11 bases and J 0 bases; nucleotides not matched to a gene: 3. There are 14 residues in the CDR3. The CDR3 DNA reads as TGTGCCTGTGGGACTAGCGGGAGCACAGATACGCAGTATTTT. Its translation: CACGTSGSTDTQYF.